The sample holds many counts of the clone carrying this T cell receptor beta chain. The antigen is undetermined. It was RNA transcripts that yielded the amplified TCR beta CDR3 regions. HTBI primers were the set used in a first-round RT-PCR of the TCR CDR3. Via MiXCR, TCRdb re-called the multiplex PCR reads, giving one row per CDR3 protein. Here the sample spans approximately 610,000 distinct CDR3 sequences, about 14% being singletons. Losses at the gene ends were 1 base for V and 2 bases for J; bases not matched to a gene: 3. Germline V lookup: CDR1 SGHNT, CDR2 YENEEA. This CDR3 region has 15 residues. These data belong to a study of T cells in Graves' hyperthyroidism and ophthalmopathy. Study-level background: Any treatment followed the collection of peripheral blood at initial diagnosis. Study-wide results and caveats: Model output signaled ophthalmopathy a median 6.5 months ahead of onset.

This receptor was obtained from a woman aged 40 to 50 with Graves' ophthalmopathy. Sequencing was carried out using blood. The V gene is TRBV11-3, the J gene TRBJ2-7, with 9 bases matching TRBD1. This chain's CDR3 is CASSLAWDRAYEQYF. The CDR3 region has the DNA TGTGCCAGCAGCTTAGCCTGGGACAGGGCCTACGAGCAGTACTTC.